This T cell receptor (beta chain) derives from a study of shared clonotypes between healthy human individuals. As for the study in general: Three plates each covered CD4 naive and memory; CD8 naive two, CD8 memory one.

CDR1 and CDR2 from the germline V gene are MNHEY and SVGAGI. The CDR3 is 16 residues long. V was cut by 2 bases and J by 2 bases, with 13 bases left in between. Study-wide points: Blood alone was sampled, and tissue repertoires likely differ.

The protocol was immunoSEQ multiplex PCR, while the TCRdb copy is restricted to in-frame clones and leaves out a portion. The sample lists about 2.4 million clones, around 90% seen once, with about 0.13% in the top ten. Concerning this clone: Its antigen is still unknown.

This TCR was sampled from a man between 18 and 35 years old in good health. The sequencing input was naive CD4+ T cells sorted from blood. The sample's subset: CD45RA+ positively selected. This chain links TRBV6-5 with TRBJ1-3, with a weak D call TRBD1 (5 bases). CDR3 protein: CASSYGGRATGNTIYF. The CDR3 DNA is TGTGCCAGCAGTTACGGGGGAAGGGCAACTGGAAACACCATATATTTT.